The rows below give T cell receptor beta chains drawn from one sample of a study of T cells in Graves' hyperthyroidism and ophthalmopathy. TCRdb recomputed calls from the multiplex PCR reads with MiXCR, one row per CDR3 protein. The repertoire holds 540,000 or so distinct CDR3 sequences, roughly 46% seen once, with about 20% in the top ten. Sequencing was performed on peripheral blood or thyroid tissue (not recorded which). These receptors were obtained from an adult woman with Graves' disease, either hyperthyroidism or ophthalmopathy (not recorded which). The CDR3 runs from the conserved cysteine through the conserved F or W. D genes are given only for firm matches. Size values are once, few and many counts, or a class for expanded clones, and some rows have none.

TRBV7-2	TRBJ2-2	NA	NA	TGTGCCAGCCGTAGGGAACCGAACACCGGGGAGCTGTTTTTT	CASRREPNTGELFF
TRBV30	TRBJ1-2	NA	few	TGTGCCTGGAAAAGAGGGGTAGGAGGCTACACCTTC	CAWKRGVGGYTF
TRBV25-1	TRBJ2-7	NA	many	TGTGCCAGCAGCCCAAAGGGGTACGAGCAGTACTTC	CASSPKGYEQYF
TRBV2	TRBJ2-7	TRBD1	NA	TGTGCCAGCAGTGATGCGCCAGGGGGCCCCTACGAGCAGTACTTC	CASSDAPGGPYEQYF
TRBV6-1	TRBJ1-5	NA	NA	TGTGCCAGCAGTGACCTGACAGGCGGGCCGCAGCCCCAGCATTTT	CASSDLTGGPQPQHF
TRBV25-1	TRBJ2-7	TRBD1	many	TGTGCCAGCAGTGACCTCCGACAGGGGTCCTACGAGCAGTACTTC	CASSDLRQGSYEQYF
TRBV7-9	TRBJ2-5	NA	NA	TGTGCCAGCAGCTTAGGGAGGGCTCAGCCCCAGTACTTC	CASSLGRAQPQYF
TRBV7-9	TRBJ2-7	NA	NA	TGTGCCAGCTCCGGGAGTCGATCCTACGAGCAGTACTTC	CASSGSRSYEQYF
TRBV29-1	TRBJ2-7	TRBD1	NA	TGCAGCGTAGCCGCCGGGACAGGCACCTACGAGCAGTACTTC	CSVAAGTGTYEQYF
TRBV5-1	TRBJ1-5	NA	many	TGCGCCAGCAGCGGGACGGTCCCCAATCAGCCCCAGCATTTT	CASSGTVPNQPQHF
TRBV12-3/TRBV12-4	TRBJ2-2	NA	many	TGTGCCAGCAGCCGCAATCCAGGAACCGGGGAGCTGTTTTTT	CASSRNPGTGELFF
TRBV5-7	TRBJ1-6	TRBD1	many	TGTGCCAGCAGCTTGGAAGCGGGACAGGGGAATCCAAGAGGTAATTCACCCCTCCACTTT	CASSLEAGQGNPRGNSPLHF
TRBV28	TRBJ1-1	NA	few	TGTGCCAGCAGTTGGGGGAGTAACACTGAAGCTTTCTTT	CASSWGSNTEAFF
TRBV20-1	TRBJ1-3	TRBD1	NA	TGCAGTGCTAGTCAATCGGACAGGGTCGCCATATATTTT	CSASQSDRVAIYF
TRBV9	TRBJ1-1	NA	NA	TGTGCCAGCAGCGGATCCCGGGACGGGTACCAAGCTTTCTTT	CASSGSRDGYQAFF
TRBV10-3	TRBJ1-4	NA	few	TGTGCCATCAGGGCGGGGACCACTAATGAAAAACTGTTTTTT	CAIRAGTTNEKLFF
TRBV7-3	TRBJ1-4	NA	once	TGTGCCAGCAGCACCCCCGGCGTTGGGAATAATGAAAAACTGTTTTTT	CASSTPGVGNNEKLFF
TRBV20-1	TRBJ2-6	NA	NA	TGCAGTGCCACTAGGTTGGGGGCCAACGTCCTGACTTTC	CSATRLGANVLTF
TRBV7-9	TRBJ2-7	TRBD2	NA	TGTGCTAGCAGCTCTCCGACTAGCGGGAACGAGCAGTACTTC	CASSSPTSGNEQYF
TRBV5-1	TRBJ2-7	TRBD2	many	TGCGCCAGCAGCTCCACCGGGACTAGCGGGACCTACGAGCAGTACTTC	CASSSTGTSGTYEQYF
TRBV7-3	TRBJ1-1	NA	NA	TGTGCCAGCAGCTTAGGTGAGGGAAAAGGGGGTGAAGCTTTCTTT	CASSLGEGKGGEAFF
TRBV20-1	TRBJ2-2	NA	many	TGCAGTCTAGTCCGGGCCGGGGAGCTGTTTTTT	CSLVRAGELFF
TRBV7-3	TRBJ2-1	TRBD1	few	TGTGCCAGCAGCTTGGACAGGGGGTACAATGAGCAGTTCTTC	CASSLDRGYNEQFF
TRBV5-1	TRBJ2-7	NA	NA	TGCGCCAGCAGCTTTCGGGGCGCGAGCTACGAGCAGCGCTTC	CASSFRGASYEQRF
TRBV11-1	TRBJ1-2	NA	many	TGTGCCAGCAGCTTCGGGGGACCCTATGGCTACACCTTC	CASSFGGPYGYTF
TRBV6-1	TRBJ1-1	NA	NA	TGTGCCAGCAGTGGGGCCAGGACTAACACTGAAGCTTTCTTT	CASSGARTNTEAFF